This TCR beta chain was retrieved from a study of T-cell reconstitution after alpha-beta-depleted transplantation in children. Unique molecular identifiers were incorporated when the TCRbeta library was constructed. One entry per CDR3 protein, called by TCRdb with MiXCR from the PCR reads. There are 70,000 to 95,000 distinct CDR3 sequences in the sample; more than 9% occur only once, and approximately 15% lies in the top ten. In its sample, this clonotype was seen many times. The germline V gene has CDR1 SGHDT and CDR2 YYEEEE. V lost 3 bases and J lost 5, with 14 bases in between. The CDR3 has 14 residues.

The clonotype comes from a human donor who donated a stem cell graft to a child with inherited bone marrow failure. The chain has TRBV5-6 and TRBJ2-5, with D uncertain. The source material was PBMCs from the stem cell graft donor, sampled from the stem cell graft. CDR3 sequence (DNA): TGTGCCAGCAGCTCTTGGGCGGAGCCGGAGACCCAGTACTTC. This codes for CASSSWAEPETQYF.